This T cell receptor beta chain was obtained from a study of T-cell reconstitution after alpha-beta-depleted transplantation in children. During its preparation, the TCRbeta library received unique molecular identifiers. One entry per CDR3 protein results from TCRdb running MiXCR on the PCR reads. The table has some 110,000 distinct CDR3 sequences, over 9% seen once. The CDR3 contains 17 residues. Germline CDR1 and CDR2: LNHNV and YYDKDF (reference sequence). The V and J ends lost 4 bases and 2 bases, in that order; junction bases with no gene match: 7. The receptor was derived from a boy between 2 and 10 years old with acute lymphoblastic leukemia, due to receive a stem cell transplant. V is TRBV15 and J is TRBJ2-2; 10 positions match TRBD2. This specimen was PBMCs, taken before TCRalphabeta/CD19-depleted stem cell transplant. The DNA for the CDR3 is TGTGCCACCAGCACCCCCAGGACTAGCGGTAACACCGGGGAGCTGTTTTTT. This encodes CATSTPRTSGNTGELFF.